A selection of T cell receptor beta chains follows, all from one sample in a study of cytomegalovirus exposure and HLA in healthy donors. The protocol was immunoSEQ multiplex PCR, while the TCRdb copy is restricted to in-frame clones and leaves out a portion. The data contain over 100,000 clones, 70% to 90% of them singletons. Material: PBMCs. Receptors originate from a woman younger than 35 in good health and CMV-seropositive. The CDR3 runs from the conserved cysteine through the conserved F or W. D genes are given only for firm matches. Some rows mark clone size as missing; the rest say once, few, many or name a class of expanded clone.

>TRBJ1-1|TRBD1|-|TRBV2
CASSKGQGITEAFF
TGTGCCAGCAGTAAGGGACAGGGGATCACTGAAGCTTTCTTT
>TRBJ2-1|-|-|TRBV15
CATRQSGERRNEQFF
TGTGCCACCAGACAATCAGGGGAAAGGAGGAATGAGCAGTTCTTC
>TRBJ1-2|-|-|TRBV7-9
CASSLPTPGQGHGYTF
TGTGCCAGCAGCTTGCCGACCCCTGGGCAGGGTCATGGCTACACCTTC
>TRBJ2-7|-|-|TRBV18
CASSPMEPGVNSEQYF
TGTGCCAGCTCACCGATGGAGCCAGGGGTAAATTCCGAGCAGTACTTC
>TRBJ2-7|-|-|TRBV5-4
CASSFSPGASEQYF
TGTGCCAGCAGCTTTTCTCCGGGAGCCTCCGAGCAGTACTTC
>TRBJ2-3|TRBD1|-|TRBV5-1
CASSLGTGALSDTQYF
TGCGCCAGCAGCTTGGGGACAGGGGCTCTGTCCGATACGCAGTATTTT
>TRBJ1-1|TRBD1|-|TRBV6-1
CASSLQGADTEAFF
TGTGCCAGCAGTTTACAGGGGGCGGACACTGAAGCTTTCTTT
>TRBJ2-3|-|-|TRBV5-4
CASSFKDTQYF
TGTGCCAGCAGCTTCAAAGATACGCAGTATTTT
>TRBJ2-4|-|-|TRBV7-2
CASSSGTNKAKNIQYF
TGTGCCAGCAGCTCCGGGACAAACAAAGCCAAAAACATTCAGTACTTC
>TRBJ1-1|-|-|TRBV13
CASSLGKGVTEAFF
TGTGCCAGCAGCTTAGGCAAGGGAGTGACTGAAGCTTTCTTT
>TRBJ2-7|TRBD1|-|TRBV7-9
CASSTNRGKPSYEQYF
TGTGCCAGCAGTACCAACAGGGGGAAACCCTCCTACGAGCAGTACTTC
>TRBJ2-5|TRBD2|-|TRBV5-4
CASSLGASGAQTQYF
TGTGCCAGCAGCTTGGGGGCTAGCGGGGCCCAGACCCAGTACTTC
>TRBJ2-6|TRBD2|-|TRBV4-3
CASSQGLAGLSGANVLTF
TGCGCCAGCAGCCAAGGGCTAGCGGGATTGTCTGGGGCCAACGTCCTGACTTTC
>TRBJ2-7|TRBD2|-|TRBV5-1
CASRSGTSGYEQYF
TGCGCCAGCAGGTCCGGGACTAGCGGATACGAGCAGTACTTC
>TRBJ1-3|-|-|TRBV6-5
CASSYSWQRDTIYF
TGTGCCAGCAGTTACTCGTGGCAGCGAGACACCATATATTTT
>TRBJ1-1|TRBD1|-|TRBV25-1
CASRDRGENTEAFF
TGTGCCAGCAGGGACAGGGGCGAGAACACTGAAGCTTTCTTT
>TRBJ2-7|TRBD1|-|TRBV27
CASSSRDSSYEQYF
TGTGCCAGCAGCTCTCGGGACAGCTCCTACGAGCAGTACTTC
>TRBJ2-6|-|-|TRBV5-1
CASSLRANSGANVLTF
TGCGCCAGCAGCTTGCGTGCGAACTCTGGGGCCAACGTCCTGACTTTC
>TRBJ1-2|-|-|TRBV19
CASSRLNYGYTF
TGTGCCAGTAGTCGCCTAAACTATGGCTACACCTTC
>TRBJ2-3|-|once|TRBV4-3
CASSQGLADTDTQYF
TGCGCCAGCAGCCAAGGTTTAGCGGATACAGATACGCAGTATTTT
>TRBJ1-2|-|-|TRBV19
CASSMSGKFYGYTF
TGTGCCAGTAGTATGTCAGGGAAGTTCTATGGCTACACCTTC
>TRBJ1-2|-|-|TRBV5-5
CASSLAGDPNYGYTF
TGTGCCAGCAGCTTGGCAGGGGACCCTAACTATGGCTACACCTTC
>TRBJ1-2|TRBD1|-|TRBV9
CASSPRTGDLGDYGYTF
TGTGCCAGCAGCCCCCGGACAGGCGACCTGGGAGACTATGGCTACACCTTC
>TRBJ2-3|TRBD2|-|TRBV2
CASRVLAGGPDTQYF
TGTGCCAGCAGAGTACTAGCGGGAGGGCCGGATACGCAGTATTTT
>TRBJ1-2|TRBD1|-|TRBV5-4
CASSSSRQGRPYGYTF
TGTGCCAGCAGCTCCTCCCGACAGGGACGTCCCTATGGCTACACCTTC
>TRBJ2-5|-|-|TRBV11-2
CASSLGTDRMETQYF
TGTGCCAGCAGCTTAGGGACTGACAGGATGGAGACCCAGTACTTC
>TRBJ2-1|TRBD2|-|TRBV18
CASSPLGLAGASYNEQFF
TGTGCCAGCTCACCACTAGGGCTAGCGGGGGCCTCCTACAATGAGCAGTTCTTC
>TRBJ1-2|-|-|TRBV4-1
CASSPSTGFDYGYTF
TGCGCCAGCAGTCCCTCGACGGGTTTTGACTATGGCTACACCTTC
>TRBJ1-5|-|-|TRBV2
CASSERRASGSNQPQHF
TGTGCCAGCAGTGAAAGGAGGGCGAGTGGGAGCAATCAGCCCCAGCATTTT
>TRBJ1-1|-|-|TRBV30
CAWSETPSMNTEAFF
TGTGCCTGGAGCGAGACACCGTCGATGAACACTGAAGCTTTCTTT
>TRBJ1-6|-|once|TRBV6-6
CASSLTGLGDSPLHF
TGTGCCAGCAGTCTAACAGGTCTTGGAGATTCACCCCTCCACTTT
>TRBJ1-4|TRBD1|-|TRBV6-4
CASSPGTGVEGSEKLFF
TGTGCCAGCAGCCCCGGGACAGGGGTGGAAGGTAGTGAAAAACTGTTTTTT
>TRBJ2-5|TRBD2|once|TRBV5-1
CASSLATSGGQTQETQYF
TGCGCCAGCAGCTTGGCGACTAGCGGGGGGCAGACACAAGAGACCCAGTACTTC
>TRBJ1-3|TRBD1|-|TRBV7-8
CASSFTMAGTGMGNTIYF
TGTGCCAGCAGCTTTACCATGGCGGGGACAGGGATGGGAAACACCATATATTTT
>TRBJ1-3|-|-|TRBV7-9
CASSLGLTSGNTIYF
TGTGCCAGCAGCTTAGGACTTACCTCTGGAAACACCATATATTTT
>TRBJ1-2|-|-|TRBV5-6
CASSSSDRVYGYTF
TGTGCCAGCAGCTCCTCGGACAGAGTCTATGGCTACACCTTC
>TRBJ1-3|TRBD1|few|TRBV30
CASGQGSSGNTIYF
TGTGCCTCCGGACAGGGTTCCTCTGGAAACACCATATATTTT
>TRBJ1-2|-|-|TRBV30
CAWSSGGGYGYTF
TGTGCCTGGAGTTCGGGGGGTGGGTATGGCTACACCTTC
>TRBJ2-1|-|once|TRBV12-5
CASGLVQYNEQFF
TGTGCTAGTGGTTTGGTACAGTACAATGAGCAGTTCTTC
>TRBJ1-2|TRBD1|-|TRBV2
CASSEAPHGTGGYGYTF
TGTGCCAGCAGTGAAGCGCCCCACGGGACAGGGGGCTATGGCTACACCTTC
>TRBJ1-1|-|-|TRBV18
CASSTSSSTEAFF
TGTGCCAGCTCCACCAGTAGCTCCACTGAAGCTTTCTTT
>TRBJ2-7|-|-|TRBV11-3
CASSLPPSSYEQYF
TGTGCCAGCAGCCTCCCCCCGAGCTCCTACGAGCAGTACTTC
>TRBJ1-2|-|-|TRBV2
CASATGRGYTF
TGTGCCAGCGCCACAGGGAGAGGCTACACCTTC
>TRBJ2-3|-|-|TRBV11-2
CASSLESGTDTQYF
TGTGCCAGCAGCTTAGAGTCGGGCACAGATACGCAGTATTTT
>TRBJ2-7|-|once|TRBV4-2
CASSQMTTDPYEQYF
TGTGCCAGCAGCCAGATGACGACAGATCCCTACGAGCAGTACTTC
>TRBJ1-2|-|-|TRBV4-1
CASSQGGEYGYTF
TGCGCCAGCAGCCAAGGGGGCGAGTACGGCTACACCTTC
>TRBJ1-6|TRBD1|-|TRBV6-1
CASRLLGQMNSPLHF
TGTGCCAGCCGACTACTGGGACAGATGAATTCACCCCTCCACTTT
>TRBJ1-1|-|-|TRBV29-1
CSARAQGYTEAFF
TGCAGCGCAAGAGCACAGGGCTACACTGAAGCTTTCTTT
>TRBJ2-1|TRBD2|-|TRBV7-2
CASSLVGLAGVMTNEQFF
TGTGCCAGCAGCTTAGTGGGACTAGCGGGAGTTATGACGAATGAGCAGTTCTTC
>TRBJ2-7|-|-|TRBV7-9
CASSKGPSYEQYF
TGTGCCAGCAGCAAGGGGCCCTCCTACGAGCAGTACTTC
>TRBJ2-3|TRBD2|-|TRBV4-2
CASSQNPVVAGLTDTQYF
TGTGCCAGCAGCCAAAACCCGGTGGTAGCGGGTCTCACAGATACGCAGTATTTT
>TRBJ1-4|TRBD1|-|TRBV27
CASSLSGTGIEKLFF
TGTGCCAGCAGTTTATCCGGGACAGGGATTGAAAAACTGTTTTTT
>TRBJ1-1|TRBD1|-|TRBV7-2
CASSRQGERGTEAFF
TGTGCCAGCAGCCGTCAGGGGGAACGAGGCACTGAAGCTTTCTTT
>TRBJ2-1|-|-|TRBV5-4
CASSPRGSSYNEQFF
TGTGCCAGCAGCCCCCGGGGGAGCTCCTACAATGAGCAGTTCTTC
>TRBJ2-7|-|-|TRBV5-6
CASSLDGYEQYF
TGTGCCAGCAGCTTGGACGGCTACGAGCAGTACTTC
>TRBJ2-7|TRBD2|-|TRBV4-3
CASSQASGTSSYEQYF
TGCGCCAGCAGCCAAGCATCCGGGACTAGCTCCTACGAGCAGTACTTC
>TRBJ2-7|-|-|TRBV5-4
CASSLAPRYEQYF
TGTGCCAGCAGCTTGGCCCCGCGGTACGAGCAGTACTTC